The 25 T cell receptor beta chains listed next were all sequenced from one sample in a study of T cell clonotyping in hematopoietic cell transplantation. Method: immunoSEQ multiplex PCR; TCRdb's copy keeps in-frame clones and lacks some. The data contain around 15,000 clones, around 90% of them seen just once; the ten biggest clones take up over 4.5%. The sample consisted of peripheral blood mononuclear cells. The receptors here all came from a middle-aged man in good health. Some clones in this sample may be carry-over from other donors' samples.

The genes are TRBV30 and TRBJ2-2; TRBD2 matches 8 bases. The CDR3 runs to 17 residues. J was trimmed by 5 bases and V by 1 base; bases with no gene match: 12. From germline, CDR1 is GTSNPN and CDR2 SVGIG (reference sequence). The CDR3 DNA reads TGTGCCTGGAGTGCGGGGACTAGGTTCGCGGGGACCGGGGAGCTGTTTTTT. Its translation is CAWSAGTRFAGTGELFF.

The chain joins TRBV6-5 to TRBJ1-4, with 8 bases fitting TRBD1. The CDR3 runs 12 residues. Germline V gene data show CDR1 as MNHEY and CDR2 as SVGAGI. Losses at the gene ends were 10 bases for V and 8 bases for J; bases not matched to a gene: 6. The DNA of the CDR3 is TGTGCCACCCGACAGGGGTACGAAAAACTGTTTTTT. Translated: CATRQGYEKLFF.

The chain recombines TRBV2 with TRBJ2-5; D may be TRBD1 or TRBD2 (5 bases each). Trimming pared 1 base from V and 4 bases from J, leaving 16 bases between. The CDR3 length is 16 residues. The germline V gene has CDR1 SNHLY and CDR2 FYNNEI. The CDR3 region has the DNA TGTGCCAGCAGTGAAGAGGGGCAAAAGGGGAGAGAGACCCAGTACTTC. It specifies CASSEEGQKGRETQYF.

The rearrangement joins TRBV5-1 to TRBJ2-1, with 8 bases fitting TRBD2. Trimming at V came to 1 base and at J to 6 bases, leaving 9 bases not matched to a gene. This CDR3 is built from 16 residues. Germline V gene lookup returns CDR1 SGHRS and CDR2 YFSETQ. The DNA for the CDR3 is TGCGCCAGCAGCTTGATCTTTCTAGCGGGTTCCAATGAGCAGTTCTTC. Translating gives CASSLIFLAGSNEQFF.

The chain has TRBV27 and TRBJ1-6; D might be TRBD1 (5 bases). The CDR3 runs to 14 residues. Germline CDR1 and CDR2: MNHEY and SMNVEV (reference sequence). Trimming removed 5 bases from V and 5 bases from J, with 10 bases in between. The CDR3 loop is CASSGPGNNSPLHF. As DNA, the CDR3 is TGTGCCAGCAGTGGCCCAGGGAATAATTCACCCCTCCACTTT.

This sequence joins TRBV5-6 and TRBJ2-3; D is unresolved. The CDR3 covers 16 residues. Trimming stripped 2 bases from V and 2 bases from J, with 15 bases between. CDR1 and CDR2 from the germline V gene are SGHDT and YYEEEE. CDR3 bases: TGTGCCAGCAGCTTCGGCTCCCAATACTACACAGATACGCAGTATTTT. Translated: CASSFGSQYYTDTQYF.

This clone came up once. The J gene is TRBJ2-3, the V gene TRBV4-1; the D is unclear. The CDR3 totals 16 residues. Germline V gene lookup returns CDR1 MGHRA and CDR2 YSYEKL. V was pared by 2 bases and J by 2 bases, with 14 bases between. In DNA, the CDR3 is TGCGCCAGCAGCCAATGGGGTGGTGGTACCACAGATACGCAGTATTTT. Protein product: CASSQWGGGTTDTQYF.

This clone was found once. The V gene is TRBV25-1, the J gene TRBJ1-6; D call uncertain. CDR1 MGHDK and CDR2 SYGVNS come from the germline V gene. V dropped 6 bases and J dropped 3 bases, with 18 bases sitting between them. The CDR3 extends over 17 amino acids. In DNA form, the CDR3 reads TGTGCCAGCAGGAGGGAGGTCGCCGGATACTATAATTCACCCCTCCACTTT. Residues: CASRREVAGYYNSPLHF. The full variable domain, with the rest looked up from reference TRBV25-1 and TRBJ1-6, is EADIYQTPRYLVIGTGKKITLECSQTMGHDKMYWYQQDPGMELHLIHYSYGVNSTEKGDLSSESTVSRIRTEHFPLTLESARPSHTSQYLCASRREVAGYYNSPLHFGNGTRLTVT.

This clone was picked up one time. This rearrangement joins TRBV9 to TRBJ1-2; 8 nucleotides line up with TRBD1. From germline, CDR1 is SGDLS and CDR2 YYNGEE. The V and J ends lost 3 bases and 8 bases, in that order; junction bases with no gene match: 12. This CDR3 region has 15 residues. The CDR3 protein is CASSAGQGVGSGYTF. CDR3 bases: TGTGCCAGCAGCGCCGGACAGGGAGTGGGTAGCGGCTACACCTTC.

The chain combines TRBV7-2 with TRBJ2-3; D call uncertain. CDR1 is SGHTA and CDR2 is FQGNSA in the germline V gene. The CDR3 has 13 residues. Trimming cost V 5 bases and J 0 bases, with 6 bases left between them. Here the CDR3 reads CASSKESTDTQYF. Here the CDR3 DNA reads TGTGCCAGCAGCAAAGAGAGCACAGATACGCAGTATTTT.

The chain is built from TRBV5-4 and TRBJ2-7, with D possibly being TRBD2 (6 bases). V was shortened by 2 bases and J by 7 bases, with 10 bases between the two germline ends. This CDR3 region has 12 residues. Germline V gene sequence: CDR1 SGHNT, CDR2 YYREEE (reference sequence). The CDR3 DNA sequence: TGTGCCAGCAGCTTTGGGGGGAAAGAGCAGTACTTC. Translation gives CASSFGGKEQYF.

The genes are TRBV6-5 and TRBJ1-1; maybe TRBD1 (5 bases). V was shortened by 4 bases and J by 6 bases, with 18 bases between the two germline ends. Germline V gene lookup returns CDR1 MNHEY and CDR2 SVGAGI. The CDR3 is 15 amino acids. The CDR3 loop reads CASSSERGRTAEAFF. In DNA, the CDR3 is TGTGCCAGCAGTTCGGAGAGGGGACGAACCGCTGAAGCTTTCTTT.

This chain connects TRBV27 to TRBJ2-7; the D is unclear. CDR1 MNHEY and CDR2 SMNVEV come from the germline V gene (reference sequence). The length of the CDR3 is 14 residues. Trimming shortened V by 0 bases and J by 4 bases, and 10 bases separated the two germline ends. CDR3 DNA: TGTGCCAGCAGTTTATCGGTCCAAGGGTACGAGCAGTACTTC. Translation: CASSLSVQGYEQYF.

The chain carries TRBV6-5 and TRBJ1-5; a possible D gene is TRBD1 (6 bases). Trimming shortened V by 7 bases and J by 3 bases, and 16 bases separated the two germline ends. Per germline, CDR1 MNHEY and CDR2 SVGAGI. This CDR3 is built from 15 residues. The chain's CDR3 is CASKPQGSINQPQHF. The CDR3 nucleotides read TGTGCCAGCAAACCACAGGGCTCAATCAATCAGCCCCAGCATTTT.

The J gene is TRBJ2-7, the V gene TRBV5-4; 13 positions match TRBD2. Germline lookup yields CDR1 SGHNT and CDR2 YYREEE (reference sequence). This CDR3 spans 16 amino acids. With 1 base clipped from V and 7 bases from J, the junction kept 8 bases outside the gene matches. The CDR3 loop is CASSLFSQGLAGEQYF. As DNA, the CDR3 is TGTGCCAGCAGCTTGTTTTCTCAGGGACTAGCGGGAGAGCAGTACTTC.

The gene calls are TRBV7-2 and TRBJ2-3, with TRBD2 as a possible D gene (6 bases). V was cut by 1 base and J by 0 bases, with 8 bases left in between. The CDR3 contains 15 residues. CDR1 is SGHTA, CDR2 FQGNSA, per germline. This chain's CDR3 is CASSLGGISTDTQYF. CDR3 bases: TGTGCCAGCAGCTTAGGCGGGATCAGCACAGATACGCAGTATTTT.

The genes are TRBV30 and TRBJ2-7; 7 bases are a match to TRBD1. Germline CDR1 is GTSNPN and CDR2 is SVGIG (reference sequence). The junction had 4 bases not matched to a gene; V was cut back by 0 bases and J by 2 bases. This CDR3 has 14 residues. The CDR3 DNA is TGTGCCTGGAGTGTACTGACAGGGACCTACGAGCAGTACTTC. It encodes CAWSVLTGTYEQYF. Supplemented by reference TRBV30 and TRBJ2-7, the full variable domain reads SQTIHQWPATLVQPVGSPLSLECTVEGTSNPNLYWYRQAAGRGLQLLFYSVGIGQISSEVPQNLSASRPQDRQFILSSKKLLLSDSGFYLCAWSVLTGTYEQYFGPGTRLTVT.

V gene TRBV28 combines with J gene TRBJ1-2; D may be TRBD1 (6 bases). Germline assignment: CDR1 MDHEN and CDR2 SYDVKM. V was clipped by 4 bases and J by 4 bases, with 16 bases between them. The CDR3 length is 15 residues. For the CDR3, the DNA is TGTGCCAGCAGTTCGCCCCGGAGGGGGGCCTATGGCTACACCTTC. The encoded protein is CASSSPRRGAYGYTF.

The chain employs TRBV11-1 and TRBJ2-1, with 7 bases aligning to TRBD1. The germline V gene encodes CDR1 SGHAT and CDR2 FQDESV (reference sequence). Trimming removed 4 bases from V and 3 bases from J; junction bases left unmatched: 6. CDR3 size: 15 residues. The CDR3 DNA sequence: TGTGCCAGCAGCTCTTGGACAGGAGACTACAATGAGCAGTTCTTC. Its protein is CASSSWTGDYNEQFF.

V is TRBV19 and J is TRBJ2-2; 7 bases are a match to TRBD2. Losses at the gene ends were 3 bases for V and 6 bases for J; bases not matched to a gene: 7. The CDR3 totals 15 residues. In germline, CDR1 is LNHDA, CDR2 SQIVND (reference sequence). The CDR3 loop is CASSMTSMGPGELFF. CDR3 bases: TGTGCCAGTAGTATGACTAGCATGGGTCCCGGGGAGCTGTTTTTT.

The DNA for the CDR3 is TGTGCCAGCAGCTTAAGTGGGGGTGGCTGGGCTTTCTTT. This gives the protein CASSLSGGGWAFF. The V and J genes are TRBV7-3 and TRBJ1-1; D is perhaps TRBD1 (5 bases). Germline V gives CDR1 SGHTA, CDR2 FQGTGA. V dropped 1 base and J dropped 11 bases, with 14 bases sitting between them. This CDR3 comprises 13 residues.

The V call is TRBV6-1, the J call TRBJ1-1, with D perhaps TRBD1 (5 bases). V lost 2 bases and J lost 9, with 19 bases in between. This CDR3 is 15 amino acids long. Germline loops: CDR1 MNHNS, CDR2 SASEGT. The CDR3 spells CASSENPGGGLKAFF. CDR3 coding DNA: TGTGCCAGCAGTGAAAACCCCGGGGGAGGGCTTAAAGCTTTCTTT.

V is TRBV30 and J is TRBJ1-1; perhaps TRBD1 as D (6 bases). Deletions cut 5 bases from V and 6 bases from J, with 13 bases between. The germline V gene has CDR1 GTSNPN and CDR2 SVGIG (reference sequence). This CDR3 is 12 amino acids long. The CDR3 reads CAWGPGEAEAFF. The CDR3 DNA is TGTGCCTGGGGACCAGGGGAGGCTGAAGCTTTCTTT.

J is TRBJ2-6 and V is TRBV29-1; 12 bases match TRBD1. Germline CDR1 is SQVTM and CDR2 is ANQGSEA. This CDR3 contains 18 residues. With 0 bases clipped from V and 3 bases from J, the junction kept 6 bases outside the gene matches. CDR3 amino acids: CSVEDQGTGGFGANVLTF. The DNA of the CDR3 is TGCAGCGTTGAAGATCAAGGGACAGGGGGCTTTGGGGCCAACGTCCTGACTTTC.

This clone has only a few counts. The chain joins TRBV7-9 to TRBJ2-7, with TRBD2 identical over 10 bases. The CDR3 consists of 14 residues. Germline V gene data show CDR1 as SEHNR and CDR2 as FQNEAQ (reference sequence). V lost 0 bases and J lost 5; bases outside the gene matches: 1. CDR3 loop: CASSLASGRHEQYF. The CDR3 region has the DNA TGTGCCAGCAGCTTAGCTAGCGGGAGGCACGAGCAGTACTTC.